This T cell receptor beta chain was observed in a study of shared clonotypes between healthy human individuals (TCRdb year 2020). At the level of the whole study: A few men and a couple of women, aged 18 to 49 years, made up the cohort. To increase sequencing depth and limit assay-specific biases, TCR repertoire library preparation and sequencing were carried out by different laboratories using diverse techniques. For each donor, CD4 naive and CD4 memory were each run on three plates, CD8 naive on two plates, and CD8 memory on one plate. Leukapheresis yielded between about 0.94 and 9 billion PBMCs per donor. To estimate repertoire size and how much clonotypes are shared between individuals, the study performed deep sequencing of blood TCR repertoires from roughly five healthy adults.

The full study reports these points: Only blood was sampled, and tissue TCR repertoires likely differ from those in blood. Pairwise subsampling led to the expectation that sequencing depth would affect the degree of clonotype sharing among donors. Because the study included only a small number of donors, the genetic and exposure-history diversity represented was limited. Around 5% of naive CD4, around 3.5% of naive CD8, about 2.1% of memory CD4, and about 0.4% of memory CD8 clonotypes were shared across several donors. Compared with non-shared clonotypes, the clonotypes found in all four sorted-subset donors had higher generation probabilities. Naive subsets generally had larger estimated clonotype richness than memory subsets. Incomplete sequencing was indicated by rarefaction of sorted-subset datasets, despite the large sequencing depth.

On this clone: Its cognate antigen has yet to be identified. No much larger clone is present one base from it, and per-base qualities are unavailable.

There are 14 amino acids in the CDR3, from cysteine to phenylalanine inclusive. CDR3 DNA only is kept here, 42 bases in frame from base 1. The germline V gene (reference sequence) supplies CDR1 SGHNT and CDR2 YYREEE. Between the V and J ends, shortened by 0 bases and 1 base respectively, the junction contains 7 bases. TCR CDR3 regions were amplified from genomic DNA by multiplex PCR using the deep immunoSEQ assay. Genomic DNA extracted from each cell subset was distributed evenly over all wells of several immunoSEQ 96-well plates, and each plate served as one replicate. Each replicate PCR for sorted subsets received approximately 200 ng genomic DNA, equal to about 29,000 T cell genomes. Purified libraries were quantified with a Qubit 3.0 fluorometer, sized on a Bioanalyzer 2100, and re-quantified with the KAPA Library Quantification kit. A separate single-read 150-cycle Illumina NextSeq 550 flow cell was used to sequence each immunoSEQ 96-well plate. Turning to the authors' computational methods: Because the immunoSEQ output included only junctional sequences and no quality scores, the filtering could not be the same as the filtering used for full-length reads. Sequences were annotated with PyIR, a Python wrapper for IgBLAST v1.9, using IMGT germline references to assign V/J genes and CDR3. Any read was removed if the V/J assignment was weak (E-value above 1e-6), the CDR3 was missing, or the read contained stop codons, out-of-frame junctions, or ambiguous translated residues. A V3J clonotype was defined by an identical inferred V gene, J gene, and CDR3 amino acid sequence. The percentage overlap between two repertoires was calculated by dividing the number of shared unique clonotypes by the size of the smaller repertoire. Repertoire richness was assessed with RTK rarefaction, the Chao1 estimator, and Recon v2.1 estimates of unobserved clonotypes. OLGA was used to compute generation probabilities for all TCRbeta clonotypes that the gDNA method yielded from a handful of donors. The table comes from immuneACCESS by way of TCRdb, which keeps in-frame sequences with V and J called. Part of the clones is missing from these tables; in studies checked, under half for an unresolved V gene and the rest for unknown reasons. V and J calls and clone size follow that table, whereas D and trimming were derived from the DNA. The sample includes 900,000 to 1,200,000 clones, with 75% to 85% observed a single time. The ten largest clones capture roughly 0.62% of the sample.

The donors were healthy, HIV-negative adults with no recently reported acute infections or vaccinations. Only Caucasian adults living in Nashville, Tennessee, USA were represented among the donors. Magnetic negative selection was used to enrich CD4+ T cells, after which naive cells were positively selected on CD45RA and the negative fraction became the memory subset. After blood collection by leukapheresis, PBMCs were isolated using Ficoll-Histopaque density gradient centrifugation and then cryopreserved in the vapor phase of liquid nitrogen. Analytical flow cytometry was used to check the purity and quantity of every magnetically sorted T cell population. From each sorted fraction, genomic DNA was isolated and quantified by UV absorbance on a Nanodrop 2000c.

The clonotype was recovered from a man between 18 and 35 years old in good health. Some clones in this sample may be carry-over from other donors' samples. The rearrangement combines TRBV5-4 with TRBJ1-1; no D gene can be assigned with confidence. Sequencing was carried out using memory CD4+ T cells from PBMCs. Taken with the paper, the label for cell subset or site translates to: CD45RA-negative fraction. The DNA sequence is TGTGCCAGCAGCTTGGGGAGAGGGAACACTGAAGCTTTCTTT. It specifies CASSLGRGNTEAFF.